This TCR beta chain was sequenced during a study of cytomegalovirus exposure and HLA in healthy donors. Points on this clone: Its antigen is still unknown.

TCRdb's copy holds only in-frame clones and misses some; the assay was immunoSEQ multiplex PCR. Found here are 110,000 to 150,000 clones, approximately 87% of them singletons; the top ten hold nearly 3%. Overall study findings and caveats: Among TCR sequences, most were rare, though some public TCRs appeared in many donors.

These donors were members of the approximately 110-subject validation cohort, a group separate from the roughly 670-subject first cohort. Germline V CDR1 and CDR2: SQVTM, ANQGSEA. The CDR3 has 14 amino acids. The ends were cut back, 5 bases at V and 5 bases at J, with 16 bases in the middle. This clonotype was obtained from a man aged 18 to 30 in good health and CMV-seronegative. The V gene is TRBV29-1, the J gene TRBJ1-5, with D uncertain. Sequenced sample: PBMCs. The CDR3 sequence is CSVCVGSSDQPQHF. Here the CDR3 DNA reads TGCAGCGTTTGTGTGGGCTCCTCGGATCAGCCCCAGCATTTT.